This T cell receptor (beta chain) was captured by sequencing in a study of HIV-infected patients and healthy controls. Looking at the study overall: CD8 counts did not change consistently during early therapy; the CD4:CD8 ratio climbed slightly.

J gave up 3 bases and V 0 bases, and 5 bases lay outside the gene matches. Looked up from germline, CDR1 is MNHEY and CDR2 is SVGAGI. The CDR3 covers 15 residues. Overall study results and limits: HLA types of the donors remained undetermined. Significantly higher mean Gini indices appeared in HIV-infected repertoires, possibly reflecting oligoclonality. Untreated HIV+ repertoires had roughly threefold fewer distinct CDR3s and lower Shannon diversity than healthy controls.

Reverse transcription used around 500 ng RNA and constant-region primers for alpha and beta. Separate chain-specific third strand synthesis with multiplexing indices produced the alpha and beta libraries. One entry per CDR3 protein, called by TCRdb with MiXCR from the 5' RACE reads. The data show more than 15,000 distinct CDR3 sequences, more than 7.5% seen once. Roughly three months, about 14 weeks, into antiretroviral therapy, follow-up blood was collected. All unsorted peripheral T cells were captured because whole blood was used without fractionation. This clonotype was observed a few times. Its antigen is unidentified.

This chain uses TRBV6-5 with TRBJ2-7; 7 bases agree with TRBD2. Specimen: blood, collected during antiretroviral therapy. The clonotype comes from an adult with HIV infection. CDR3 sequence reads: CASSYSMGGSYEQYF. In DNA form, the CDR3 reads TGTGCCAGCAGTTACTCGATGGGCGGGAGCTACGAGCAGTACTTC.